Below, 25 T cell receptor beta chains from the same sample are listed, as sequenced in a study of cytomegalovirus exposure and HLA in healthy donors (dated by TCRdb to between 2016 and 2019). Library creation used the immunoSEQ multiplex PCR assay. For the multiplex PCR, a mixture combining 60 forward primers for TCR Vbeta segments and 13 reverse primers for TCR Jbeta segments was used. Held by TCRdb, this immuneACCESS table contains in-frame sequences only and omits some clones. Under half of the omission traces to an unresolved V gene where checked; the cause of the rest is unknown. This sample holds tens of thousands of clones; just over 65% were observed only once. Roughly 2.2% of the sample comes from the top ten. The sample was PBMCs. The receptors shown here come from a man aged 30 to 45 in good health and CMV-seronegative.

The chain uses TRBV2 and TRBJ2-1, with D possibly matching TRBD2 (6 bases). CDR1 and CDR2 (germline): SNHLY, FYNNEI. The ends were cut back, 6 bases at V and 10 bases at J, with 10 bases in the middle. The CDR3 has 11 amino acids. The CDR3 DNA reads as TGTGCCAGCAGCGGGGGAAACGAGCAGTTCTTC. Protein: CASSGGNEQFF. The whole variable domain, remainder taken from reference TRBV2 and TRBJ2-1, is EPEVTQTPSHQVTQMGQEVILRCVPISNHLYFYWYRQILGQKVEFLVSFYNNEISEKSEIFDDQFSVERPDGSNFTLKIRSTKLEDSAMYFCASSGGNEQFFGPGTRLTVL.

This clone occurred a few times. CDR3 in amino acids: CASSESRGDQPQHF. The CDR3 region has the DNA TGTGCCAGCAGCGAATCCAGGGGGGATCAGCCCCAGCATTTT. This rearrangement joins TRBV6-1 to TRBJ1-5; the match to TRBD1 covers 7 bases. J was trimmed by 5 bases and V by 6 bases; bases with no gene match: 7. Germline loops: CDR1 MNHNS, CDR2 SASEGT. CDR3 length equals 14 residues.

DNA for the CDR3: TGTGCCAGCAGTTACTCCCACATAAAACCCTCCTACGAGCAGTACTTC. Translated, it gives CASSYSHIKPSYEQYF. This chain links TRBV6-6 with TRBJ2-7; D is unresolved. The CDR3 has 16 residues. Germline V gene lookup returns CDR1 MNHNY and CDR2 SVGAGI (reference sequence). V lost 0 bases and J 0 bases, leaving 12 bases between the germline ends.

This chain connects TRBV7-9 to TRBJ1-1, with D maybe TRBD1 (5 bases). The germline V and J ends were trimmed by 1 base and 2 bases, with 11 bases remaining between them. The CDR3 runs 15 residues. Germline V gene sequence: CDR1 SEHNR, CDR2 FQNEAQ (reference sequence). CDR3 in amino acids: CASSLVGTDNTEAFF. Written as DNA, the CDR3 is TGTGCCAGCAGCTTAGTCGGGACTGATAACACTGAAGCTTTCTTT.

The chain recombines TRBV7-9 with TRBJ2-7; D might be TRBD1 (6 bases). Germline CDR1 and CDR2: SEHNR and FQNEAQ (reference sequence). The V and J ends lost 4 bases and 3 bases respectively, with 10 bases between them. The CDR3 is 13 amino acids. The CDR3 loop is CASSSTDSYEQYF. CDR3 nucleotides: TGTGCCAGCAGCTCGACGGACAGCTACGAGCAGTACTTC. Full variable domain (remainder filled in from reference TRBV7-9 and TRBJ2-7): DTGVSQNPRHKITKRGQNVTFRCDPISEHNRLYWYRQTLGQGPEFLTYFQNEAQLEKSRLLSDRFSAERPKGSFSTLEIQRTEQGDSAMYLCASSSTDSYEQYFGPGTRLTVT.

J is TRBJ1-5 and V is TRBV9; D is undetermined. Per the germline V gene, CDR1 is SGDLS and CDR2 is YYNGEE. V was cut by 1 base and J by 0 bases, with 17 bases left in between. The CDR3 covers 18 residues. CDR3 nucleotide sequence: TGTGCCAGCAGCGTACCTCGAAGTCGAAGAGATAGCAATCAGCCCCAGCATTTT. Its translation: CASSVPRSRRDSNQPQHF.

This clone occurred a few times. The chain has TRBV4-1 and TRBJ1-1; no clear D gene. The CDR3 has 15 residues. Trimming pared 5 bases from V and 1 base from J, leaving 14 bases between. Germline CDR1 MGHRA, CDR2 YSYEKL. Written as DNA, the CDR3 is TGCGCCAGCAGCGGCGGACTGCTGGGGAACACTGAAGCTTTCTTT. Protein sequence: CASSGGLLGNTEAFF.

This clone was observed a handful of times. The chain links TRBV9 to TRBJ2-5, with TRBD2 as a possible D gene (5 bases). The length of the CDR3 is 14 residues. CDR1 and CDR2 from the germline V gene are SGDLS and YYNGEE. Trimming stripped 0 bases from V and 5 bases from J, with 11 bases between. CDR3 sequence: CASSVGSGWETQYF. The CDR3 DNA sequence: TGTGCCAGCAGCGTAGGAAGCGGCTGGGAGACCCAGTACTTC.

The J gene is TRBJ2-3, the V gene TRBV4-1; the D gene is possibly TRBD2 (5 bases). Trimming removed 0 bases from V and 0 bases from J, with 10 bases in between. This CDR3 has 16 amino acids. Germline values: CDR1 MGHRA, CDR2 YSYEKL. In DNA form, the CDR3 reads TGCGCCAGCAGCCAAGAGGAGCGGAGAAGCACAGATACGCAGTATTTT. Translating gives CASSQEERRSTDTQYF.

The J gene is TRBJ2-2, the V gene TRBV7-9; D is possibly TRBD1 (6 bases). V was shortened by 1 base and J by 2 bases, with 11 bases between the two germline ends. Germline V lookup: CDR1 SEHNR, CDR2 FQNEAQ (reference sequence). The CDR3 is 16 residues long. The CDR3 DNA follows: TGTGCCAGCAGCTTAGAAACAGGGTCCAACACCGGGGAGCTGTTTTTT. This sequence encodes CASSLETGSNTGELFF.

This chain links TRBV11-2 with TRBJ2-1; D possibly corresponds to TRBD1 (5 bases). Trimming removed 9 bases from V and 5 bases from J, with 20 bases in between. The germline CDR1 and CDR2 sequences are SGHAT and FQNNGV. The length of the CDR3 is 15 residues. The CDR3 DNA reads TGTGCCAGTTACACGGAGACAGATCAGAACAATGAGCAGTTCTTC. Its translation: CASYTETDQNNEQFF.

This chain links TRBV4-1 with TRBJ2-5; no reliable D call. The V and J ends lost 0 bases and 5 bases respectively, with 7 bases between them. The CDR3 runs to 13 residues. Germline loops: CDR1 MGHRA, CDR2 YSYEKL. The CDR3 bases are TGCGCCAGCAGCCAAGATGGCCAGGAGACCCAGTACTTC. It codes for CASSQDGQETQYF.

This chain uses TRBV6-5 with TRBJ2-7, with D unresolved. CDR1 is MNHEY and CDR2 is SVGAGI in the germline V gene. The CDR3 contains 12 residues. V lost 4 bases to trimming and J lost 2 bases, with 6 bases between them. The CDR3 sequence is CASSSQTYEQYF. The DNA of the CDR3 is TGTGCCAGCAGTTCCCAAACCTACGAGCAGTACTTC.

J is TRBJ2-6 and V is TRBV5-8; D is perhaps TRBD1 (6 bases). Germline CDR1 and CDR2: SGHTS and YDEGEE. Trimming removed 6 bases at V and 2 bases at J, with 15 bases between. The CDR3 covers 16 residues. This CDR3 reads CASTPLRGTGANVLTF. The CDR3 DNA is TGTGCCAGCACCCCTCTAAGGGGGACTGGGGCCAACGTCCTGACTTTC.

The rearrangement links TRBV27 to TRBJ1-5, with D maybe TRBD1 (6 bases). Trimming pared 3 bases from V and 2 bases from J, leaving 11 bases between. The CDR3 totals 15 residues. Germline loops: CDR1 MNHEY, CDR2 SMNVEV (reference sequence). The CDR3 sequence: CASSLGAGGNQPQHF. The DNA of the CDR3 is TGTGCCAGCAGTTTGGGGGCCGGGGGCAATCAGCCCCAGCATTTT.

This clone appeared once. The gene calls are TRBV10-3 and TRBJ2-5; unclear D gene. Deletions cut 3 bases from V and 5 bases from J, with 7 bases between. This CDR3 is 12 amino acids long. In germline, CDR1 is ENHRY, CDR2 SYGVKD. DNA for the CDR3: TGTGCCATCAGTGACGTGCGGGAGACCCAGTACTTC. As protein: CAISDVRETQYF.

This chain connects TRBV4-1 to TRBJ1-2; D is perhaps TRBD1 (6 bases). The CDR3 sequence is 14 residues long. The germline V gene has CDR1 MGHRA and CDR2 YSYEKL. V dropped 2 bases and J dropped 4 bases, with 11 bases sitting between them. The CDR3, as DNA: TGCGCCAGCAGCCAACCCGGACAGACCTATGGCTACACCTTC. Translation: CASSQPGQTYGYTF.

This clone occurred once. The chain joins TRBV6-1 to TRBJ2-7; a weak D match, TRBD1 (5 bases). CDR3 size: 12 residues. V lost 1 base and J lost 5, with 6 bases in between. Germline V CDR1 and CDR2: MNHNS, SASEGT. The CDR3 bases are TGTGCCAGCAGTGAAGGGGGCCACGAGCAGTACTTC. Protein product: CASSEGGHEQYF.

This clone was observed a handful of times. The rearrangement uses TRBV7-6 and TRBJ1-3; D unresolved. Germline lookup yields CDR1 SGHVS and CDR2 FNYEAQ. Trimming shortened V by 3 bases and J by 0 bases, and 12 bases separated the two germline ends. CDR3 length equals 16 residues. CDR3 DNA sequence: TGTGCCAGCAGCTTTGGGCTTCCCCTCTCTGGAAACACCATATATTTT. Translated: CASSFGLPLSGNTIYF.

V and J are TRBV18 and TRBJ1-5, with 7 bases matching TRBD1. This CDR3 has 15 amino acids. Germline trimming cut 3 bases from V and 4 bases from J; bases unmatched to any gene: 6. Germline CDR1 is KGHSH and CDR2 is LQKENI. The CDR3 DNA follows: TGTGCCAGCTCACCGAGACAGGGCGAGAATCAGCCCCAGCATTTT. This encodes CASSPRQGENQPQHF.

This sequence joins TRBV11-3 and TRBJ2-1, with TRBD2 identical over 13 bases. The CDR3 totals 15 residues. V was pared by 5 bases and J by 7 bases, with 5 bases of the junction left unmatched. Germline assignment: CDR1 SGHNT and CDR2 YENEEA. The CDR3 nucleotides are TGTGCCAGCAGCACCGGACTAGCGGGAGTTAATGAGCAGTTCTTC. It is translated as CASSTGLAGVNEQFF.

This chain links TRBV7-8 with TRBJ1-3; D is perhaps TRBD1 (6 bases). V was shortened by 3 bases and J by 2 bases, with 11 bases between the two germline ends. Germline CDR1 reads SGHVS; CDR2 reads FQNEAQ. This CDR3 has 15 residues. CDR3 sequence: CASSFTRDTGNTIYF. The CDR3 nucleotides are TGTGCCAGCAGCTTCACCCGGGACACTGGAAACACCATATATTTT.

This rearrangement joins TRBV6-5 to TRBJ1-4; TRBD1 aligns across 7 bases. Unmatched junction bases numbered 6, after V lost 6 bases and J lost 5 bases. Germline CDR1 MNHEY, CDR2 SVGAGI. This CDR3 is 14 amino acids long. CDR3 in amino acids: CASSLGDRNEKLFF. Here the CDR3 DNA reads TGTGCCAGCAGCCTGGGGGACAGAAATGAAAAACTGTTTTTT.

This sequence joins TRBV30 and TRBJ1-1; no clear D. V lost 4 bases and J 0 bases, leaving 12 bases between the germline ends. CDR3 length: 14 residues. Per germline, CDR1 GTSNPN and CDR2 SVGIG (reference sequence). CDR3 loop: CAWTPNAVNTEAFF. CDR3 bases: TGTGCCTGGACCCCAAATGCGGTGAACACTGAAGCTTTCTTT. Full variable domain (missing parts from reference TRBV30 and TRBJ1-1): SQTIHQWPATLVQPVGSPLSLECTVEGTSNPNLYWYRQAAGRGLQLLFYSVGIGQISSEVPQNLSASRPQDRQFILSSKKLLLSDSGFYLCAWTPNAVNTEAFFGQGTRLTVV.

This clone was detected a few times. The V and J genes are TRBV2 and TRBJ1-3; the D gene is possibly TRBD1 (5 bases). CDR3 size: 13 residues. Germline lookup yields CDR1 SNHLY and CDR2 FYNNEI. The V end was cut by 6 bases, the J end by 14 bases, with 20 bases between. The CDR3 DNA sequence: TGTGCCAGCAGCGCGGGACCACCTCTGCCCGTATATTTT. It is translated as CASSAGPPLPVYF.